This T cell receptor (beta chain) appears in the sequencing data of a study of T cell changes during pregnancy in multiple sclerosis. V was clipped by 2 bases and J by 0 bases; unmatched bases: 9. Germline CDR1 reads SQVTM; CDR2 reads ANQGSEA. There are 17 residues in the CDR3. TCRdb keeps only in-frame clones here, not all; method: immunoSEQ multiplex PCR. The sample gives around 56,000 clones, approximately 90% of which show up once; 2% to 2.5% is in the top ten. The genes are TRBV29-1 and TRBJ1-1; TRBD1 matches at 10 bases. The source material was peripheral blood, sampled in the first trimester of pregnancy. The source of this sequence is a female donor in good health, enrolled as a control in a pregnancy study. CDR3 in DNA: TGCAGCGTTGAAAGGACAGGGGGGTTGCTCATGAACACTGAAGCTTTCTTT. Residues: CSVERTGGLLMNTEAFF.